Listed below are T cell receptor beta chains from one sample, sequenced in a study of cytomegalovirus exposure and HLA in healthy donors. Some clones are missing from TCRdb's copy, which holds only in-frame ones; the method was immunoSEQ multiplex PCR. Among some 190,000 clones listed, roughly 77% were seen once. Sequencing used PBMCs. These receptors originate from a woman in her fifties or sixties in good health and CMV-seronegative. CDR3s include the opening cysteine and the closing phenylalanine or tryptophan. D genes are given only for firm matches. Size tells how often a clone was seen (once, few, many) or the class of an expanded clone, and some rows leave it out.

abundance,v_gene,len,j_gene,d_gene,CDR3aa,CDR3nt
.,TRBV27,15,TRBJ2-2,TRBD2,CASRPSGVDTGELFF,TGTGCCAGCAGACCTAGCGGGGTAGACACCGGGGAGCTGTTTTTT
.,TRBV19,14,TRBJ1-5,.,CASSSQYSNQPQHF,TGTGCCAGTAGTAGTCAGTATAGCAATCAGCCCCAGCATTTT
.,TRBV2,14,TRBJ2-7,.,CASGRGTVLYEQYF,TGTGCCAGCGGCCGCGGGACAGTGCTCTACGAGCAGTACTTC
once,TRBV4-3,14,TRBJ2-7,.,CASSQDRGSYEQYF,TGCGCCAGCAGCCAAGATAGGGGTTCCTACGAGCAGTACTTC
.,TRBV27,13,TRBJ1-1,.,CASSYGGQGWAFF,TGTGCCAGCAGTTACGGGGGGCAGGGTTGGGCTTTCTTT
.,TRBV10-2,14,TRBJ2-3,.,CASKTGTSTDTQYF,TGCGCCAGCAAGACAGGGACTAGCACAGATACGCAGTATTTT
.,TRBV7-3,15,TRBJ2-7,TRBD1,CASSLVGGKAYEQYF,TGTGCCAGCAGCTTAGTAGGGGGCAAGGCCTACGAGCAGTACTTC
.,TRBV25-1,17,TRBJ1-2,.,CASRGLRTVSANYGYTF,TGTGCCAGCCGAGGACTGAGGACCGTTAGTGCTAACTATGGCTACACCTTC
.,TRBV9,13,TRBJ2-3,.,CASARDMTDTQYF,TGTGCCAGCGCTCGGGACATGACAGATACGCAGTATTTT
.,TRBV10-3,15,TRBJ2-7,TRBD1,CAISLGQGSPYEQYF,TGTGCCATCAGCCTGGGACAGGGGTCCCCCTACGAGCAGTACTTC
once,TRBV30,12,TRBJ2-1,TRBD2,CAWSGRGFGQFF,TGTGCCTGGAGTGGGCGGGGGTTCGGGCAGTTCTTC
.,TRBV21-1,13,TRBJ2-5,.,CATRTGGRETQYF,TGTGCCACCAGGACAGGGGGCCGTGAGACCCAGTACTTC
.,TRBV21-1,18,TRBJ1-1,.,CASSKLGDRVVWDTEAFF,TGTGCCAGCAGCAAACTAGGAGACAGGGTGGTTTGGGACACTGAAGCTTTCTTT
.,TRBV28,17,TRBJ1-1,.,CASSLRQSTTAFTEAFF,TGTGCCAGCAGCCTCCGACAGTCCACTACCGCCTTCACTGAAGCTTTCTTT
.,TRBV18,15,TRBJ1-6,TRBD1,CASSPSQGEVSPLHF,TGTGCCAGCTCACCTTCACAGGGGGAAGTTTCACCCCTCCACTTT